The next 11 T cell receptor beta chains were all read from a single sample in a study of T-cell reconstitution after alpha-beta-depleted transplantation in children. Unique molecular identifiers were used in preparing the TCRbeta library. MiXCR, applied by TCRdb to the PCR reads, yields one record per CDR3 protein. The sample includes 550,000 to 800,000 distinct CDR3 sequences, about 12% of them seen just once. Sample: PBMCs, taken before TCRalphabeta/CD19-depleted stem cell transplant. The receptors come from a girl aged 2 to 9 with congenital amegakaryocytic thrombocytopenia, due to receive a stem cell transplant.

This clonotype has ten or more counts. V usage is TRBV12-3 or TRBV12-4 and J usage is TRBJ2-2; TRBD2 matches at 10 bases. This CDR3 has 15 residues. After removal of 6 bases from V and 2 bases from J, the junction contained 3 bases not matched to a gene. CDR3 coding DNA: TGTGCCAGCAGGCGGACTAGCGGTAACACCGGGGAGCTGTTTTTT. This gives the protein CASRRTSGNTGELFF.

This clonotype was seen many times. V and J are TRBV5-1 and TRBJ2-1; 7 nucleotides match TRBD1. Per the germline V gene, CDR1 is SGHRS and CDR2 is YFSETQ. V was clipped by 0 bases and J by 6 bases; unmatched bases: 3. The CDR3 loop spans 14 amino acids. This chain's CDR3 is CASSLAQGFNEQFF. DNA of the CDR3: TGCGCCAGCAGCTTGGCACAGGGGTTCAATGAGCAGTTCTTC.

This clonotype was counted at least ten times. V is TRBV5-1 and J is TRBJ2-7, with TRBD1 matching 7 bases. Germline CDR1 and CDR2: SGHRS and YFSETQ. V shed 2 bases and J 0 bases; nucleotides not matched to a gene: 5. This CDR3 spans 15 amino acids. The CDR3 sequence: CASSFLRDSSYEQYF. The DNA of the CDR3 is TGCGCCAGCAGCTTTCTCCGGGACAGCTCCTACGAGCAGTACTTC.

The rearrangement links TRBV7-6 to TRBJ2-3; D gene ambiguous. The V and J ends lost 5 bases and 2 bases respectively, with 20 bases between them. This CDR3 comprises 17 residues. Germline V gene lookup returns CDR1 SGHVS and CDR2 FNYEAQ. The CDR3 DNA is TGTGCCAGCAGCGTTTTAGGCCGCGGCTTTTACACAGATACGCAGTATTTT. Its translation is CASSVLGRGFYTDTQYF.

This clonotype has more than one count but fewer than ten. This chain connects TRBV29-1 to TRBJ2-5, with 8 positions matching TRBD1. Trimming removed 4 bases from V and 6 bases from J; junction bases left unmatched: 4. Germline CDR1 is SQVTM and CDR2 is ANQGSEA. The CDR3 is 12 amino acids. The CDR3 spells CSVVTGGQTQYF. CDR3 sequence (DNA): TGCAGCGTTGTCACAGGGGGGCAGACCCAGTACTTC.

This clonotype was seen a few times. V and J are TRBV4-1 and TRBJ2-1; the match to TRBD2 covers 7 bases. Germline V gene data show CDR1 as MGHRA and CDR2 as YSYEKL. J lost 7 bases, V lost 5 bases, and 17 bases had no gene match. The CDR3 length is 17 residues. The CDR3 nucleotides are TGCGCCAGCAGCTTTGGGACTGGGAGGGACCAGTTGAATGAGCAGTTCTTC. Its protein is CASSFGTGRDQLNEQFF.

This sequence joins TRBV7-8 and TRBJ2-1; D not certain. This CDR3 is built from 12 residues. Deletions cut 4 bases from V and 7 bases from J, with 8 bases between. Per the germline V gene, CDR1 is SGHVS and CDR2 is FQNEAQ. The CDR3 spells CASSSGWNEQFF. CDR3 coding DNA: TGTGCCAGCAGCTCAGGATGGAATGAGCAGTTCTTC.

This clonotype was counted only a few times. V and J are TRBV5-6 and TRBJ1-2; a weak D match, TRBD1 (6 bases). CDR3 length: 16 amino acids. Deletions cut 4 bases from V and 5 bases from J, with 21 bases between. The germline gives CDR1 SGHDT, CDR2 YYEEEE. The CDR3 nucleotides are TGTGCCAGCAGCCGGGGGCGCGGGGGAGTTCCGTATGGCTACACCTTC. Protein sequence: CASSRGRGGVPYGYTF.

This clonotype appeared many times. J is TRBJ2-2 and V is TRBV5-1; 10 bases map to TRBD2. Germline V gene sequence: CDR1 SGHRS, CDR2 YFSETQ. V lost 4 bases to trimming and J lost 2 bases; unmatched junction nucleotides: 8. The CDR3 extends over 17 amino acids. In nucleotides, the CDR3 is TGCGCCAGCAGCCTACGTAGCGGGAGGCGTAACACCGGGGAGCTGTTTTTT. This gives the protein CASSLRSGRRNTGELFF. The entire variable domain, with the rest obtained from reference TRBV5-1 and TRBJ2-2, is as follows: KAGVTQTPRYLIKTRGQQVTLSCSPISGHRSVSWYQQTPGQGLQFLFEYFSETQRNKGNFPGRFSGRQFSNSRSEMNVSTLELGDSALYLCASSLRSGRRNTGELFFGEGSRLTVL.

This clonotype was seen ten or more times. The rearrangement uses TRBV5-1 and TRBJ2-1, with D perhaps matching TRBD1 or TRBD2 (6 bases each). The V and J ends lost 2 bases and 0 bases respectively, with 15 bases between them. The CDR3 totals 17 residues. In germline, CDR1 is SGHRS, CDR2 YFSETQ. In nucleotides, the CDR3 is TGCGCCAGCAGCTTTAGGGGGGATATGAGCTCCTACAATGAGCAGTTCTTC. Translating gives CASSFRGDMSSYNEQFF.

Many counts were recorded for this clonotype. J is TRBJ2-1 and V is TRBV10-2, with D maybe TRBD2 (6 bases). V was pared by 3 bases and J by 5 bases, with 14 bases between. Germline-derived CDR1 and CDR2 are WSHSY and SAAADI. CDR3 size: 15 residues. CDR3: CASSDYVAVDNEQFF. CDR3 DNA: TGCGCCAGCAGTGATTATGTAGCGGTCGACAATGAGCAGTTCTTC.